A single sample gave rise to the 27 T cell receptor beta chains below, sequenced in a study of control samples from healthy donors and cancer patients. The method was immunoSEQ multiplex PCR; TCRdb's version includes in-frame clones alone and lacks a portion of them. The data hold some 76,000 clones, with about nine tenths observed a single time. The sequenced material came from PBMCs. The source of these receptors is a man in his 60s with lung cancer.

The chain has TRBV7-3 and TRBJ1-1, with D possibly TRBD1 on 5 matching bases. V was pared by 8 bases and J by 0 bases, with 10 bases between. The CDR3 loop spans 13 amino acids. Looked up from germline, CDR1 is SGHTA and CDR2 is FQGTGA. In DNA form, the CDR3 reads TGTGCCAGCTGCCGGGGCCTGAACACTGAAGCTTTCTTT. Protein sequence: CASCRGLNTEAFF.

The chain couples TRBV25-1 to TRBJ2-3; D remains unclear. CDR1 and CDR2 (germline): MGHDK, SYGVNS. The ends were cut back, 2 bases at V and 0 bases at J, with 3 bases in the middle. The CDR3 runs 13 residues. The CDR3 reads CASSEPSTDTQYF. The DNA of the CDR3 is TGTGCCAGCAGTGAACCTAGCACAGATACGCAGTATTTT.

The CDR3 loop reads CASQTTRGRSNQPQHF. CDR3 nucleotides: TGTGCCAGCCAAACCACCAGGGGCAGGAGCAATCAGCCCCAGCATTTT. The chain has TRBV6-6 and TRBJ1-5, with D possibly TRBD1 on 6 matching bases. This CDR3 has 16 amino acids. Per germline, CDR1 MNHNY and CDR2 SVGAGI (reference sequence). Trimming left V 8 bases short and J 1 base short, with 18 bases between.

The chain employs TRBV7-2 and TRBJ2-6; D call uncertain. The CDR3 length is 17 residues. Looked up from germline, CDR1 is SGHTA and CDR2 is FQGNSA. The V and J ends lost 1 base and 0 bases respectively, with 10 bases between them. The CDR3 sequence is CASSLVFSFSGANVLTF. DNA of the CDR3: TGTGCCAGCAGCTTAGTTTTCAGCTTCTCTGGGGCCAACGTCCTGACTTTC.

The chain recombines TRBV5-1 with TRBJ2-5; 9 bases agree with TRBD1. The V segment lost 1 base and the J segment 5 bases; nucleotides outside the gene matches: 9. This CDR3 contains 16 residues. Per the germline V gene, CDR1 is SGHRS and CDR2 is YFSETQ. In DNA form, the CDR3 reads TGCGCCAGCAGCTTGCTGGGACAGGGTCTGGGGGAGACCCAGTACTTC. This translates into CASSLLGQGLGETQYF.

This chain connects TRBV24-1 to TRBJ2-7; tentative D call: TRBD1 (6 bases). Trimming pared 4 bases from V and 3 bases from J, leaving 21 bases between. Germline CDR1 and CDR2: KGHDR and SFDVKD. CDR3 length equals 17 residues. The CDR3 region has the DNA TGTGCCACCAGTGACCAAGAGGGGGACCGCTGTAACTACGAGCAGTACGTC. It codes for CATSDQEGDRCNYEQYV.

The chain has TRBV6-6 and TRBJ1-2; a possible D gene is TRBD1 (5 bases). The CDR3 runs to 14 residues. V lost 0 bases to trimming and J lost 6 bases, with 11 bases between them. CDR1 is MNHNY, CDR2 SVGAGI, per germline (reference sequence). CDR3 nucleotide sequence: TGTGCCAGCAGTTACTCTGGGGGGTTGCATGGCTACACCTTC. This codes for CASSYSGGLHGYTF.

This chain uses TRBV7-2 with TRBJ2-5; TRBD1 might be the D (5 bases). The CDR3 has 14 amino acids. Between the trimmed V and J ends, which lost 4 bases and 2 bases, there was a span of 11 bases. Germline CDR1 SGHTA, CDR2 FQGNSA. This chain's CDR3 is CASSWAGLQETQYF. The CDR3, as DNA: TGTGCCAGCAGCTGGGCAGGGTTACAAGAGACCCAGTACTTC.

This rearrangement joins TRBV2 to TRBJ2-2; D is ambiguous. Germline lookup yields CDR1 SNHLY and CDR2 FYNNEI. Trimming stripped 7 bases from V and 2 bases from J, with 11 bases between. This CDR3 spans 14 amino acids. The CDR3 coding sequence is TGTGCCAGCACCACCTTAGCTAACACCGGGGAGCTGTTTTTT. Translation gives CASTTLANTGELFF.

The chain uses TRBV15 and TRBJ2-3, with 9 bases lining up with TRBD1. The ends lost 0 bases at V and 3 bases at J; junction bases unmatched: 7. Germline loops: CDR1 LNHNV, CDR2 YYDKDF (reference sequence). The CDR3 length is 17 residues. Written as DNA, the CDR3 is TGTGCCACCAGCAGAGATCGGGGACAGGGCGTTACAGATACGCAGTATTTT. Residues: CATSRDRGQGVTDTQYF.

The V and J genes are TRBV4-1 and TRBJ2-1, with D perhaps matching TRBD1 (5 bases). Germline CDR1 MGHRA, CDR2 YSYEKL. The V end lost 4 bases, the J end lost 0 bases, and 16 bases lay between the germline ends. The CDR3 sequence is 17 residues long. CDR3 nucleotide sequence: TGCGCCAGCAGCCCCGTAGAAGGGGCAAGCTCCTACAATGAGCAGTTCTTC. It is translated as CASSPVEGASSYNEQFF.

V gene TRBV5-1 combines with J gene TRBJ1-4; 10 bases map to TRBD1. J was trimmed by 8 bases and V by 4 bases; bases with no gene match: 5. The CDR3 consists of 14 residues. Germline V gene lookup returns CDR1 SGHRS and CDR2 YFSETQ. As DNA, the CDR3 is TGCGCCAGCAGCCTAGGACAGGGGGGAGAAAAACTGTTTTTT. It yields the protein CASSLGQGGEKLFF.

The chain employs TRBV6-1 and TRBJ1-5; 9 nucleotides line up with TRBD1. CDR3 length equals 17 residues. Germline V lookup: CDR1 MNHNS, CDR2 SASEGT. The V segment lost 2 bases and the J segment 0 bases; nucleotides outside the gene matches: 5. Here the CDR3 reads CASSENGQGNSNQPQHF. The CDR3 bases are TGTGCCAGCAGTGAAAACGGACAGGGGAATAGCAATCAGCCCCAGCATTTT.

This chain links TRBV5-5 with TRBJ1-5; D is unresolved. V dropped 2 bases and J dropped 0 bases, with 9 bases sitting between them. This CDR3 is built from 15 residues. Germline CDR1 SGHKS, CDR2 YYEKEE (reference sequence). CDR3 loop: CASSFAVFSNQPQHF. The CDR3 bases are TGTGCCAGCAGCTTCGCGGTTTTTAGCAATCAGCCCCAGCATTTT.

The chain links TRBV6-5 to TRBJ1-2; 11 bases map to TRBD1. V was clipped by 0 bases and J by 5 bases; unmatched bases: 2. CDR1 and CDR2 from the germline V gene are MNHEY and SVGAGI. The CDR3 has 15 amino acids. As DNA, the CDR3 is TGTGCCAGCAGTTACTCGAGGGACAGGGGGTATGGCTACACCTTC. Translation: CASSYSRDRGYGYTF.

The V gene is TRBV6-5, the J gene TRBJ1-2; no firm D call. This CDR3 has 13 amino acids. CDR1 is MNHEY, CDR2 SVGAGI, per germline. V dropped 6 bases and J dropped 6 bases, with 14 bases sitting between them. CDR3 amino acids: CASSLASGDGYTF. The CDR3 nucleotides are TGTGCCAGCAGCCTCGCTTCCGGGGATGGCTACACCTTC.

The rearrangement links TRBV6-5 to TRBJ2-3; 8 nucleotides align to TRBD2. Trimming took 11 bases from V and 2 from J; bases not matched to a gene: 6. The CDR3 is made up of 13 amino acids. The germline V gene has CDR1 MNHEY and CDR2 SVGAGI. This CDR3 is CAYRGGPTDTQYF. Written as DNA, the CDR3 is TGTGCCTACCGCGGGGGGCCCACAGATACGCAGTATTTT.

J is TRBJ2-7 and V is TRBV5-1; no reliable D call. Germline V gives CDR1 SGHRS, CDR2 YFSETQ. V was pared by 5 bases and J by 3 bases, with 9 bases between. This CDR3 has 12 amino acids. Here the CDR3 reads CASREGIYEQYF. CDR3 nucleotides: TGCGCCAGCAGAGAAGGCATCTACGAGCAGTACTTC.

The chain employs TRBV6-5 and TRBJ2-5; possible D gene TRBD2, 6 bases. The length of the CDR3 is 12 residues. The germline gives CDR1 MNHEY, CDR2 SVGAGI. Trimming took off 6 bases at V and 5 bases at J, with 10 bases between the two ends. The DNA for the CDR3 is TGTGCCAGCAGACAGGAGGGCGAGACCCAGTACTTC. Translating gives CASRQEGETQYF.

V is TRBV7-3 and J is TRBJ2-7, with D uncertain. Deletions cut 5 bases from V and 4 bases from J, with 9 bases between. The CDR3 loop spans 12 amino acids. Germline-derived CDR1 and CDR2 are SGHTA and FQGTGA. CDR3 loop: CASSPTDYEQYV. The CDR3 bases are TGTGCCAGCAGCCCCACAGATTACGAGCAGTACGTC.

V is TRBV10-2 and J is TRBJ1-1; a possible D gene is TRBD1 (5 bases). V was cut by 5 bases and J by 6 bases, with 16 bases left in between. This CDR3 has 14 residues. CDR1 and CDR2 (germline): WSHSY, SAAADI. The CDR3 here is CASSSGSLHAEAFF. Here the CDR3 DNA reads TGCGCCAGCAGTTCAGGGTCCCTACACGCTGAAGCTTTCTTT.

CDR3 DNA: TGTGCCAGCAGCCGATCCATAACAGGGGTAGCTTCAGATACGCAGTATTTT. Protein sequence: CASSRSITGVASDTQYF. The chain recombines TRBV7-6 with TRBJ2-3, with TRBD1 identical over 7 bases. Germline V gene sequence: CDR1 SGHVS, CDR2 FNYEAQ. The CDR3 has 17 amino acids. V shed 5 bases and J 4 bases; nucleotides not matched to a gene: 15. Complete variable domain (other parts from reference TRBV7-6 and TRBJ2-3): GAGVSQSPRYKVTKRGQDVALRCDPISGHVSLYWYRQALGQGPEFLTYFNYEAQQDKSGLPNDRFSAERPEGSISTLTIQRTEQRDSAMYRCASSRSITGVASDTQYFGPGTRLTVL.

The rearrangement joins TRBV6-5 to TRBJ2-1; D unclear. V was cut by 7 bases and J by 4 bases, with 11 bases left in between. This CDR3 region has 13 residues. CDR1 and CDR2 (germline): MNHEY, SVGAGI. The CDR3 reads CASTLEIYNEQFF. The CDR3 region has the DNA TGTGCCAGCACCTTGGAGATTTACAATGAGCAGTTCTTC.

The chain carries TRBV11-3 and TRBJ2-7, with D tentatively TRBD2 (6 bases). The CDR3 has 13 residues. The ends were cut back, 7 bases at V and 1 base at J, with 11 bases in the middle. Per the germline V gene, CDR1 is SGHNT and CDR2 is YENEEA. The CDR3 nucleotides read TGTGCCAGCAAAGATGGGGGGTCCTACGAGCAGTACGTC. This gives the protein CASKDGGSYEQYV.

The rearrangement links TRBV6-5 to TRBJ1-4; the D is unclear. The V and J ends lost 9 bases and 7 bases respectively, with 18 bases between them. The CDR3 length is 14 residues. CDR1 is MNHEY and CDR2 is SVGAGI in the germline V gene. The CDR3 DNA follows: TGTGCCAGTAAATCCCCGGGTTTCGGTGAAAAACTGTTTTTT. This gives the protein CASKSPGFGEKLFF.

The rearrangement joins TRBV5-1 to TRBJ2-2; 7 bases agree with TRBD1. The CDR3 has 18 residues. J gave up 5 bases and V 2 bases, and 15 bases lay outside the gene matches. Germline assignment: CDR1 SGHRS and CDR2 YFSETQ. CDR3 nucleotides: TGCGCCAGCAGCTTCCGGGACAGAGGGGCCTCGGGGACCGGGGAGCTGTTTTTT. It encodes CASSFRDRGASGTGELFF.

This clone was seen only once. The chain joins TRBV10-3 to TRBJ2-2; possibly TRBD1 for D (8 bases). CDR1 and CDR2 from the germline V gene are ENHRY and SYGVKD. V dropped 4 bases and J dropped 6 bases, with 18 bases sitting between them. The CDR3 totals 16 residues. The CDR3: CAISGGTGGASGELFF. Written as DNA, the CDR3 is TGTGCCATCAGTGGAGGTACAGGGGGGGCATCCGGGGAGCTGTTTTTT.